This T cell receptor (beta chain) was found in a study of T cells in Graves' hyperthyroidism and ophthalmopathy. A NOSPECS grade of at least 4, a Clinical Activity Score of at least 3 and duration under 3 months were recorded in ophthalmopathy patients. PBMCs came from over 8.5 ml fresh peripheral blood. It was RNA transcripts that yielded the amplified TCR beta CDR3 regions. Initially, a first-round RT-PCR of the TCR CDR3 employed the HTBI primer set. TCRdb passed the multiplex PCR reads through MiXCR, listing each CDR3 protein once. The sample has 400,000 to 450,000 distinct CDR3 sequences, roughly 14% seen once. This clonotype was seen many times. Germline-derived CDR1 and CDR2 are LNHNV and YYDKDF (reference sequence). There are 15 residues in the CDR3. The ends lost 0 bases at V and 2 bases at J; junction bases unmatched: 4.

What was sequenced was blood. The V call is TRBV15, the J call TRBJ2-7; 7 bases agree with TRBD1. The sequence was obtained from a man between 18 and 29 years old with Graves' ophthalmopathy. The CDR3 region is CATSRELDRAYEQYF. DNA of the CDR3: TGTGCCACCAGCAGAGAACTCGACAGGGCCTACGAGCAGTACTTC. Complete variable domain (other parts from reference TRBV15 and TRBJ2-7): DAMVIQNPRYQVTQFGKPVTLSCSQTLNHNVMYWYQQKSSQAPKLLFHYYDKDFNNEADTPDNFQSRRPNTSFCFLDIRSPGLGDTAMYLCATSRELDRAYEQYFGPGTRLTVT.